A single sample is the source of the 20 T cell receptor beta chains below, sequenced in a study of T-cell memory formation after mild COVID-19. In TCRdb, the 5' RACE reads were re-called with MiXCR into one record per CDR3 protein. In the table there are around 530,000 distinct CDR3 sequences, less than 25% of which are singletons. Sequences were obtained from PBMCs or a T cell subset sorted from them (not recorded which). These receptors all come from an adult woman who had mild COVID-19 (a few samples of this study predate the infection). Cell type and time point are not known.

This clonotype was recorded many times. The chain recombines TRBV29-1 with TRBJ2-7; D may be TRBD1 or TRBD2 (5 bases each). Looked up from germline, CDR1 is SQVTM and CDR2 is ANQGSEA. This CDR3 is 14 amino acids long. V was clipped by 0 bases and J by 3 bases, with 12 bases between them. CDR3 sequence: CSVEDGGIGYEQYF. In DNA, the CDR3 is TGCAGCGTTGAAGATGGGGGAATAGGCTACGAGCAGTACTTC.

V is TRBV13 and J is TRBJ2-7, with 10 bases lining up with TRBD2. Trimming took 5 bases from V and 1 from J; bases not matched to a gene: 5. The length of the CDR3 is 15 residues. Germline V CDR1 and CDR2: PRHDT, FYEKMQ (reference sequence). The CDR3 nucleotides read TGTGCCAGCAGCCCGGGACTAGCGTCTTCCTACGAGCAGTACTTC. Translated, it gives CASSPGLASSYEQYF.

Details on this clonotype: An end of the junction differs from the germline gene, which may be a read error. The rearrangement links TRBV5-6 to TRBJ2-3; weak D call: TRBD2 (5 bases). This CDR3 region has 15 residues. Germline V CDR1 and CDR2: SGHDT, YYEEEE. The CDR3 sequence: CASSLRGTGILGEAF. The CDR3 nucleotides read TGTGCCAGCAGCTTGCGGGGTACGGGGATACTTGGAGAGGCTTTT.

In DNA, the CDR3 is TGTGCCAGCAGTGAGACAGGGAATGCAATTGCTTTCTTT. Translation gives CASSETGNAIAFF. The chain recombines TRBV6-1 with TRBJ1-1, with 7 positions matching TRBD1. CDR1 is MNHNS and CDR2 is SASEGT in the germline V gene. This CDR3 region has 13 residues. The ends lost 3 bases at V and 11 bases at J; junction bases unmatched: 9.

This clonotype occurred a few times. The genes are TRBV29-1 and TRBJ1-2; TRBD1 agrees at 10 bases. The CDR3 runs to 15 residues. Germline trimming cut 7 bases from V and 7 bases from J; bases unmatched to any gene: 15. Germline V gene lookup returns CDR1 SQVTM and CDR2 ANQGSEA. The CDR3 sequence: CSAGSGQGKRGGYTF. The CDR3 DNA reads TGCAGCGCGGGTTCGGGACAGGGGAAACGAGGTGGCTACACCTTC.

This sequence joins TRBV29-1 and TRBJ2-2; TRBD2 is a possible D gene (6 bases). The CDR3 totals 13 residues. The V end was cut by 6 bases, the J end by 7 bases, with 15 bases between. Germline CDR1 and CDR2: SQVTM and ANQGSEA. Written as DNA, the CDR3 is TGCAGCGTCCTGGGACTCGTCGACGGGGAGCTGTTTTTT. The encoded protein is CSVLGLVDGELFF.

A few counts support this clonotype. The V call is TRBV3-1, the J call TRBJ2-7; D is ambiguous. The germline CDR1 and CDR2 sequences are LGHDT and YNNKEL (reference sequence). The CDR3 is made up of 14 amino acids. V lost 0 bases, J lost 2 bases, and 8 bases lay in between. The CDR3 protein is CASSQDYGTYEQYF. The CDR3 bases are TGTGCCAGCAGCCAAGATTACGGCACCTACGAGCAGTACTTC.

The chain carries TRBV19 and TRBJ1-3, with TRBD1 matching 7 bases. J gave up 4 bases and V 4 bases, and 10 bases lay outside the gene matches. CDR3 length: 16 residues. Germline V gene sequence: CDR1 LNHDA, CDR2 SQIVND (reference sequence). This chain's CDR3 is CASSTRTDRAGNTIYF. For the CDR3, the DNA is TGTGCCAGTAGTACGCGGACCGACAGGGCCGGAAACACCATATATTTT.

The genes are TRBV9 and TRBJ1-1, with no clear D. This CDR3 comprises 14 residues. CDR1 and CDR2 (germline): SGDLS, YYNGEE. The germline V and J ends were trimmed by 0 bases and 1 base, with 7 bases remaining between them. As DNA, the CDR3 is TGTGCCAGCAGCGTAGATGGTGGGAACACTGAAGCTTTCTTT. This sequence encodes CASSVDGGNTEAFF.

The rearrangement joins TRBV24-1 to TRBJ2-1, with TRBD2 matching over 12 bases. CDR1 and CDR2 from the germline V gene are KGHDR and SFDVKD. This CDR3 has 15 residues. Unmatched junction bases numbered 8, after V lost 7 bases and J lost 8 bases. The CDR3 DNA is TGTGCCACCAGCGAACGACTAGCGGGAGTCGATGAGCAGTTCTTC. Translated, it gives CATSERLAGVDEQFF.

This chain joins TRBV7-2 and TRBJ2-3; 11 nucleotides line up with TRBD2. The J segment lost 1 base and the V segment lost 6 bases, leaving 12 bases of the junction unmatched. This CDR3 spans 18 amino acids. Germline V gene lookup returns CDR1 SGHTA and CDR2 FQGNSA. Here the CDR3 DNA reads TGTGCCAGCAGTGCCCATTTTAGCGGGGGGGAGGGCACAGATACGCAGTATTTT. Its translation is CASSAHFSGGEGTDTQYF.

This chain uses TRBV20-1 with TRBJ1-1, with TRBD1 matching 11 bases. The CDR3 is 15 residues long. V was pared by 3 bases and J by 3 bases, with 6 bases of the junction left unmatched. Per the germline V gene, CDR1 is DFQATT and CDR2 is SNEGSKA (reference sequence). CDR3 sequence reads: CSASGTGGPDTEAFF. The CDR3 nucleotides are TGCAGTGCTAGCGGGACAGGGGGACCGGACACTGAAGCTTTCTTT.

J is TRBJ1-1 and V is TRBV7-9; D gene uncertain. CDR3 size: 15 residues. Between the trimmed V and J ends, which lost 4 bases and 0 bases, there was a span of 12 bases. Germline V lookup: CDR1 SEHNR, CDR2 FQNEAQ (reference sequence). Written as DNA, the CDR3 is TGTGCCAGCAGCTCCCCGGCACTGGTGAACACTGAAGCTTTCTTT. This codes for CASSSPALVNTEAFF. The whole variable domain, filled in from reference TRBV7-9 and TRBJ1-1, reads DTGVSQNPRHKITKRGQNVTFRCDPISEHNRLYWYRQTLGQGPEFLTYFQNEAQLEKSRLLSDRFSAERPKGSFSTLEIQRTEQGDSAMYLCASSSPALVNTEAFFGQGTRLTVV.

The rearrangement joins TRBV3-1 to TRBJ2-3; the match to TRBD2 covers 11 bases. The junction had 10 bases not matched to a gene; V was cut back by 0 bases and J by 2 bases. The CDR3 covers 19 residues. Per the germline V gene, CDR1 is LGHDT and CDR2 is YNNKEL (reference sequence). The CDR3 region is CASSQEGTGLAAFTDTQYF. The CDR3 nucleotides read TGTGCCAGCAGCCAAGAAGGAACGGGACTAGCGGCCTTCACAGATACGCAGTATTTT.

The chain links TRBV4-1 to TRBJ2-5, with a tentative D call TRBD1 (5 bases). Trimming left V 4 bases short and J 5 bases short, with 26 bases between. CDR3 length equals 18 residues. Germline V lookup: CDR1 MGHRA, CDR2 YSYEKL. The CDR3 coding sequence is TGCGCCAGCAGCCTCTTACCTCCCCACTTTGGGGCAGGGGAGACCCAGTACTTC. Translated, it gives CASSLLPPHFGAGETQYF.

This CDR3 is CASSQFEGSPLHF. CDR3 nucleotides: TGTGCCAGCAGCCAATTTGAGGGATCACCCCTCCACTTT. The chain uses TRBV14 and TRBJ1-6; D uncertain. This CDR3 spans 13 amino acids. V was clipped by 2 bases and J by 10 bases, with 9 bases between them. CDR1 is SGHDN, CDR2 FVKESK, per germline.

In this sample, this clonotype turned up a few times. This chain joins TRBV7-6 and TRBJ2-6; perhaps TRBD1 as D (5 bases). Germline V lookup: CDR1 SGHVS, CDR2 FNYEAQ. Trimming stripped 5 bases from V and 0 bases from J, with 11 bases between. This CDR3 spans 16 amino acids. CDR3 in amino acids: CASSPADSSGANVLTF. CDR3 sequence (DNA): TGTGCCAGCAGCCCCGCCGACAGCTCTGGGGCCAACGTCCTGACTTTC. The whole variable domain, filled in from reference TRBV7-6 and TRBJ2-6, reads GAGVSQSPRYKVTKRGQDVALRCDPISGHVSLYWYRQALGQGPEFLTYFNYEAQQDKSGLPNDRFSAERPEGSISTLTIQRTEQRDSAMYRCASSPADSSGANVLTFGAGSRLTVL.

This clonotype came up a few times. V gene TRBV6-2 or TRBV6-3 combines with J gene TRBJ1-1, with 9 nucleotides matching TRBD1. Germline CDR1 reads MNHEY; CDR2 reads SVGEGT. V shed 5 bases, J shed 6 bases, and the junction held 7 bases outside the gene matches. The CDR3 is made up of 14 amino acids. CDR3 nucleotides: TGTGCCAGCAGTCTTGGGACAGGGTCGGCTGAAGCTTTCTTT. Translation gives CASSLGTGSAEAFF.

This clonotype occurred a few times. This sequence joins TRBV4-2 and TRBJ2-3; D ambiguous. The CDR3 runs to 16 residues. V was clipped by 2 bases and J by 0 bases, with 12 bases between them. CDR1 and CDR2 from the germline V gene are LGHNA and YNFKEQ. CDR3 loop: CASSQQARASTDTQYF. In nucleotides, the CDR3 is TGTGCCAGCAGCCAACAGGCCAGAGCAAGCACAGATACGCAGTATTTT.

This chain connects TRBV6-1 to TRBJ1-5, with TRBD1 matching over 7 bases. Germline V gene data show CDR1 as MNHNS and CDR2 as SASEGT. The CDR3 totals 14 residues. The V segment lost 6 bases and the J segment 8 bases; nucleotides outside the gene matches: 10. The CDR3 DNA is TGTGCCAGCAGCCTAGGACAGGATGGTAAGCCCCAGCATTTT. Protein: CASSLGQDGKPQHF.